This T cell receptor (beta chain) is drawn from a study of shared clonotypes between healthy human individuals (dated by TCRdb to about 2020). Background on the whole study: The cohort included a few men and a couple of women between 18 and 49 years of age. Different laboratories and diverse techniques were used to prepare libraries and sequence TCR repertoires, to increase sequencing depth and limit assay-specific biases. Each donor's leukapheresis produced roughly between roughly 0.94 and 9.5 billion PBMCs. The study deeply sequenced blood TCR repertoires of five healthy adults to estimate repertoire size and the extent of clonotype sharing between individuals. General study outcomes and caveats: Only blood was sampled, and tissue TCR repertoires likely differ from those in blood. Pairwise subsampling indicated that sequencing depth was expected to affect the degree of clonotype sharing among donors. Because the study included a small number of donors, the genetic and exposure-history diversity represented was limited.

Using the deep immunoSEQ assay, TCR CDR3 regions were amplified from genomic DNA by multiplex PCR. For each cell subset, the extracted genomic DNA was distributed evenly across all wells of several immunoSEQ 96-well plates, and each plate served as one replicate. For unsorted PBMC, 300 ng of genomic DNA, equivalent to about 30,000 T cell genomes, went into each replicate PCR. Ten immunoSEQ deep assay plates were used to sequence the unsorted PBMC genomic DNA. Purified libraries were quantified with a Qubit 3.0 fluorometer, sized on a Bioanalyzer 2100, and re-quantified with the KAPA Library Quantification kit. Every immunoSEQ 96-well plate was sequenced on a dedicated single-read 150-cycle Illumina NextSeq 550 flow cell. The published analysis was carried out like this. Because the immunoSEQ output held only junctional sequences and lacked quality scores, the filtering could not match the filtering applied to full-length reads. To assign V/J genes and CDR3, sequences were annotated against IMGT germline references using PyIR, a Python wrapper for IgBLAST v1.9. Any read was removed if the V/J assignment was weak (E-value above 1e-6), the CDR3 was missing, or the read contained stop codons, out-of-frame junctions, or ambiguous translated residues. V3J clonotypes were defined as sequences sharing an identical inferred V gene, J gene, and CDR3 amino acid sequence. The percentage overlap between two repertoires was calculated by dividing the number of shared unique clonotypes by the size of the smaller repertoire. Richness of each repertoire was evaluated using RTK rarefaction, the Chao1 estimator, and Recon v2.1 estimates of unobserved clonotypes. TCRdb provides this immuneACCESS table in a form limited to in-frame rearrangements. Some clones are lacking; in checked studies, under half of them reflect an unresolved V gene, and why the rest are absent is not known. The DNA was the basis for D and trimming; V, J and clone size are from that table. This sample has fewer than 600,000 clones in its table, and 70% to 80% of those were observed once. The ten largest clones add up to over 10% of the sample.

A note on this clone: The clone's antigen remains unknown. A read error may explain this, as a much larger clone is one base away. Other DNA variants within this sample encode the same CDR3.

The donors were healthy, HIV-negative adults with no recently reported acute infections or vaccinations. Only Caucasian adults living in Nashville, Tennessee, USA were represented among the donors. For unsorted samples, 90 million or so PBMCs were counted, and genomic DNA was extracted using the QIAamp DNA Blood Mini kit. Blood was obtained by leukapheresis, after which PBMCs were separated by Ficoll-Histopaque density gradient centrifugation and cryopreserved in liquid nitrogen vapor phase. From the cysteine through the phenylalanine, the CDR3 covers 14 amino acids. Of all the DNA, just the CDR3 is kept, 42 bases in frame from base 1. V is cut by 6 bases and J by 5 bases, and the space between the germline ends is 17 bases. From the germline V gene, CDR1 is ENHRY and CDR2 is SYGVKD.

This receptor was obtained from a woman in her thirties or forties in good health. Some clones in this sample may be carry-over from other donors' samples. The sample comprised PBMCs. This chain is built from TRBV10-3 and TRBJ2-7, with a tentative D call of TRBD1 or TRBD2, each matching 5 bases. The CDR3 here reads CAIRSLGTRDEQYF. Here is the DNA: TGTGCCATCAGGTCACTGGGGACCCGGGACGAGCAGTACTTC.